This T cell receptor beta chain was profiled in a study of shared clonotypes between healthy human individuals. Study-wide context: Two women and a few men aged 18 to 49 served as donors.

A single count supports this clone. Generated by immunoSEQ multiplex PCR, the TCRdb table keeps only in-frame clones and is missing some. The sample consists of hundreds of thousands of clones, over 60% of them appearing once. The germline gives CDR1 KGHSH, CDR2 LQKENI. This CDR3 is 15 amino acids long. V lost 2 bases and J lost 7; bases outside the gene matches: 5. The genes are TRBV18 and TRBJ2-7; 13 bases are a match to TRBD2. This sequence originates from a woman in her thirties or forties in good health. Some clones in this sample may be carry-over from other donors' samples. Sequences were obtained from PBMCs. CDR3 sequence (DNA): TGTGCCAGCTCACCAGGACTAGCGGGGGCCTTTGAGCAGTACTTC. It codes for CASSPGLAGAFEQYF.